This T cell receptor beta chain was profiled in a study of blood T cell repertoires in COVID-19. For the study at large: Some COVID-19 samples were acute and others convalescent; all came from the United States, Italy and Spain. Sources were T cells, B-cell-depleted T cells, or PBMCs; the material itself was cDNA or gDNA.

Sequencing was performed with immunoSEQ multiplex PCR; in TCRdb, only in-frame clones are kept and a portion is missing. This table has about 150,000 clones, around 85% appearing once. This CDR3 comprises 13 residues. Looked up from germline, CDR1 is SGHVS and CDR2 is FQNEAQ. V dropped 2 bases and J dropped 8 bases, with 10 bases sitting between them. Grouping used clinical history reported by participants in a survey and questionnaire. The study counted Cohort 3 donors as recovered given two negative PCRs, clearance, or symptom resolution. The TCR sequence derives from a woman aged 40 to 55 who had recovered from COVID-19. Specimen: PBMCs or T cells enriched from blood (not recorded which). This chain uses TRBV7-8 with TRBJ1-5; no definite D call. CDR3 sequence: CASSLFGLEPQHF. Written as DNA, the CDR3 is TGTGCCAGCAGCTTATTCGGTTTGGAGCCCCAGCATTTT.